Presented here are 14 T cell receptor beta chains from one specimen sequenced in a study of metastatic and nonmetastatic thyroid tumors. TCRdb re-called clones from the PCR reads using MiXCR. The table shows about 11,000 clones, with 35% to 45% occurring only once. Every patient was untreated before thyroid surgery. The material sequenced was tumor tissue. Receptors were obtained from a female donor with papillary thyroid cancer or a benign thyroid nodule (not recorded which). Some clones in this sample may be carry-over from other donors' samples.

This clone was seen only a few times. The chain couples TRBV6-1 to TRBJ1-1; TRBD1 might be the D (6 bases). The germline CDR1 and CDR2 sequences are MNHNS and SASEGT. Trimming pared 7 bases from V and 4 bases from J, leaving 13 bases between. The CDR3 length is 13 residues. The CDR3 loop is CASKQGLGTEAFF. The CDR3 bases are TGTGCCAGCAAACAGGGCCTTGGCACTGAAGCTTTCTTT.

V and J are TRBV20-1 and TRBJ2-3; D remains ambiguous. Germline values: CDR1 DFQATT, CDR2 SNEGSKA (reference sequence). Trimming cost V 2 bases and J 3 bases, with 9 bases left between them. The CDR3 totals 13 residues. CDR3 DNA sequence: TGCAGTGCTAGACTACCGCTGACAGATACGCAGTATTTT. Translated: CSARLPLTDTQYF.

This clone was seen a few times. The V and J genes are TRBV6-1 and TRBJ2-2, with D possibly being TRBD1 or TRBD2 (5 bases each). Looked up from germline, CDR1 is MNHNS and CDR2 is SASEGT. V was cut by 8 bases and J by 0 bases, with 7 bases left in between. CDR3 length equals 13 residues. DNA of the CDR3: TGTGCCAGCCGGGACCCGAACACCGGGGAGCTGTTTTTT. It specifies CASRDPNTGELFF.

On this clone itself: A junction boundary mismatches the germline segment, possibly from a read error. The J gene is TRBJ2-7, the V gene TRBV6-1; the match to TRBD2 covers 13 bases. The CDR3 totals 13 residues. Germline assignment: CDR1 MNHNS and CDR2 SASEGT. As DNA, the CDR3 is TGTGCCAGCATGGAACTAGCGGGAGGGGAGCATTACTTC. This gives the protein CASMELAGGEHYF.

This chain connects TRBV11-2 to TRBJ2-3, with D tentatively TRBD2 (6 bases). V gave up 6 bases and J gave up 0 bases, with 13 bases separating them. Germline V CDR1 and CDR2: SGHAT, FQNNGV. This CDR3 is built from 15 residues. CDR3 DNA sequence: TGTGCCAGCAGTATGGCGGGGTTTAGCACAGATACGCAGTATTTT. Its protein product is CASSMAGFSTDTQYF. Full variable domain (missing parts from reference TRBV11-2 and TRBJ2-3): EAGVAQSPRYKIIEKRQSVAFWCNPISGHATLYWYQQILGQGPKLLIQFQNNGVVDDSQLPKDRFSAERLKGVDSTLKIQPAKLEDSAVYLCASSMAGFSTDTQYFGPGTRLTVL.

The V call is TRBV4-1, the J call TRBJ1-5; no definite D call. Trimming shortened V by 1 base and J by 7 bases, and 14 bases separated the two germline ends. This CDR3 comprises 15 residues. CDR1 and CDR2 from the germline V gene are MGHRA and YSYEKL. The CDR3 protein is CASSQGHTIGQPQHF. DNA of the CDR3: TGCGCCAGCAGCCAAGGGCACACCATTGGGCAGCCCCAGCATTTT.

The chain uses TRBV9 and TRBJ2-7; 8 nucleotides line up with TRBD2. Germline V gene lookup returns CDR1 SGDLS and CDR2 YYNGEE. V gave up 0 bases and J gave up 5 bases; unmatched junction bases: 13. The CDR3 has 17 amino acids. The CDR3 reads CASSVGPGYGREDEQYF. CDR3 bases: TGTGCCAGCAGCGTAGGACCCGGGTACGGGAGGGAGGACGAGCAGTACTTC. The full variable domain, its missing parts supplied by reference TRBV9 and TRBJ2-7, is DSGVTQTPKHLITATGQRVTLRCSPRSGDLSVYWYQQSLDQGLQFLIQYYNGEERAKGNILERFSAQQFPDLHSELNLSSLELGDSALYFCASSVGPGYGREDEQYFGPGTRLTVT.

CDR3 region: CASSFALYNSPLHF. The CDR3 DNA reads as TGTGCCAGCAGCTTTGCGCTCTATAATTCACCCCTCCACTTT. The chain uses TRBV11-2 and TRBJ1-6; no firm D call. The germline V and J ends were trimmed by 3 bases and 3 bases, with 6 bases remaining between them. In germline, CDR1 is SGHAT, CDR2 FQNNGV. The CDR3 runs 14 residues.

This clone was recorded a few times. The rearrangement uses TRBV27 and TRBJ1-6; D is undetermined. Germline V CDR1 and CDR2: MNHEY, SMNVEV (reference sequence). The CDR3 extends over 15 amino acids. The V and J ends lost 6 bases and 9 bases respectively, with 18 bases between them. CDR3 nucleotides: TGTGCCAGCAGACTCACCACAGAATCGGGTTCACCCCTCCACTTT. Amino acids: CASRLTTESGSPLHF.

This CDR3 is CASSLVPILVGNEQFF. CDR3 nucleotide sequence: TGTGCCAGCAGCTTAGTTCCTATTCTTGTTGGCAATGAGCAGTTCTTC. The chain couples TRBV11-1 to TRBJ2-1; D is uncertain. Germline CDR1 is SGHAT and CDR2 is FQDESV (reference sequence). V dropped 1 base and J dropped 6 bases, with 16 bases sitting between them. This CDR3 is 16 amino acids long.

This clone has only a few counts. The chain combines TRBV10-3 with TRBJ2-7; TRBD1 matches at 11 bases. The CDR3 runs to 14 residues. Germline V gene lookup returns CDR1 ENHRY and CDR2 SYGVKD. The V and J ends lost 3 bases and 6 bases, in that order; junction bases with no gene match: 4. CDR3 DNA sequence: TGTGCCATCAGTGACCCCGGGACAGGGGGCGAGCAGTACTTC. Translation gives CAISDPGTGGEQYF.

The chain joins TRBV20-1 to TRBJ1-2; D may be TRBD1 (5 bases). Per the germline V gene, CDR1 is DFQATT and CDR2 is SNEGSKA (reference sequence). This CDR3 comprises 13 residues. Trimming pared 4 bases from V and 8 bases from J, leaving 17 bases between. CDR3 sequence reads: CSAMTLDRGGYTF. CDR3 nucleotides: TGCAGTGCTATGACTCTTGATAGGGGCGGCTACACCTTC.

The J gene is TRBJ1-2, the V gene TRBV19, with D possibly TRBD1 on 5 matching bases. CDR1 LNHDA and CDR2 SQIVND come from the germline V gene (reference sequence). The CDR3 runs 14 residues. Trimming stripped 1 base from V and 2 bases from J, with 8 bases between. The CDR3 loop reads CASSIGGQNYGYTF. CDR3 nucleotides: TGTGCCAGTAGTATAGGAGGACAAAACTATGGCTACACCTTC.

The V call is TRBV27, the J call TRBJ2-3, with unresolved D. Trimming took 2 bases from V and 2 from J, leaving 14 bases between them. Per germline, CDR1 MNHEY and CDR2 SMNVEV (reference sequence). The length of the CDR3 is 16 residues. The CDR3 region is CASSLSERLFTDTQYF. The CDR3, as DNA: TGTGCCAGCAGTTTAAGTGAGCGACTGTTCACAGATACGCAGTATTTT.